The following is a TCR beta chain sequence with its context. Per the original data handling: From reference gene primer amplification, estimates of nucleated cell counts were derived. The repertoire was sequenced with immunoSEQ multiplex PCR; TCRdb's copy has only in-frame clones and lacks some. The V and J calls and clone size were taken over from that table, and D and trimming were inferred from the DNA. This table has fewer than 85,000 clones, over 75% appearing once. This entry is derived from a study of blood T cell repertoires in COVID-19. For the study at large: The United States, Italy and Spain provided the acute and convalescent COVID-19 samples. PBMCs, B-cell-depleted T cells, or T cells provided the cDNA or gDNA that made up the material.

Germline loops: CDR1 GTSNPN, CDR2 SVGIG (reference sequence). This CDR3 is 14 amino acids long. V was trimmed by 3 bases and J by 0 bases, leaving 11 bases between them. The rearrangement uses TRBV30 and TRBJ1-1, with D possibly matching TRBD1 (5 bases). The sample comprised peripheral blood. This sequence originates from a woman aged 55-70 years with acute or convalescent COVID-19. CDR3 sequence: CAWSDDRLNTEAFF. The CDR3 DNA is TGTGCCTGGAGCGACGACAGACTGAACACTGAAGCTTTCTTT.